Below are 23 T cell receptor beta chains sequenced from a single sample in a study of identical twins. MiXCR, applied by TCRdb to the 5' RACE reads, yields one record per CDR3 protein. Here the sample spans 450,000 or so distinct CDR3 sequences, 13% to 15% being singletons. These data also formed part of another study, on yellow fever vaccine responses in identical twins.

The sequenced material came from CD4+ T cells sorted from blood. The receptors were gathered from a woman younger than 35 in good health.

About this clonotype: This clone may be a read error of a much larger clone one base away. The rearrangement links TRBV7-8 to TRBJ2-5; 9 nucleotides line up with TRBD1. The CDR3 has 13 amino acids. J lost 4 bases, V lost 5 bases, and 2 bases had no gene match. Germline CDR1 reads SGHVS; CDR2 reads FQNEAQ. In DNA form, the CDR3 reads TGTGCCAGCAGCGTGGGACAGGGAGAGACCCAGTACTTC. This translates into CASSVGQGETQYF.

The chain uses TRBV27 and TRBJ2-3, with TRBD1 identical over 8 bases. This CDR3 has 14 residues. Germline V gene sequence: CDR1 MNHEY, CDR2 SMNVEV (reference sequence). With 6 bases clipped from V and 4 bases from J, the junction kept 6 bases outside the gene matches. The CDR3 nucleotides are TGTGCCAGCAGAAAACAGGGGGGCCCAGATACGCAGTATTTT. Amino acids: CASRKQGGPDTQYF.

This sequence joins TRBV6-1 and TRBJ2-7; tentative D call: TRBD2 (6 bases). Germline V gene lookup returns CDR1 MNHNS and CDR2 SASEGT. Trimming cost V 5 bases and J 2 bases, with 16 bases left between them. This CDR3 region has 15 residues. The CDR3 DNA follows: TGTGCCAGCAGTACCGTTATCGGGGGAACCTACGAGCAGTACTTC. Amino acid sequence: CASSTVIGGTYEQYF.

This clonotype was counted between two and nine times. V and J are TRBV29-1 and TRBJ2-3, with 7 nucleotides matching TRBD1. CDR1 is SQVTM, CDR2 ANQGSEA, per germline. The CDR3 runs to 13 residues. The CDR3 loop reads CSFATGKTDTQYF. The DNA of the CDR3 is TGCAGTTTTGCGACAGGGAAGACAGATACGCAGTATTTT.

The chain recombines TRBV7-2 with TRBJ2-6, with D hard to call. This CDR3 has 16 residues. Germline values: CDR1 SGHTA, CDR2 FQGNSA. V was trimmed by 1 base and J by 2 bases, leaving 9 bases between them. The CDR3 sequence: CASSLVTVPGANVLTF. The CDR3 DNA reads TGTGCCAGCAGCTTAGTAACGGTTCCTGGGGCCAACGTCCTGACTTTC.

This chain links TRBV20-1 with TRBJ1-4, with a weak D call TRBD1 (6 bases). Germline CDR1 DFQATT, CDR2 SNEGSKA (reference sequence). The CDR3 sequence is 14 residues long. Deletions cut 6 bases from V and 5 bases from J, with 16 bases between. In DNA, the CDR3 is TGCAGTGCCCCACGGGCAGGGGTCAATGAAAAACTGTTTTTT. As protein: CSAPRAGVNEKLFF.

The chain links TRBV18 to TRBJ1-5; TRBD1 matches 10 bases. CDR3 length: 14 amino acids. Germline CDR1 KGHSH, CDR2 LQKENI. The ends lost 3 bases at V and 7 bases at J; junction bases unmatched: 3. The CDR3 loop is CASSPVGQGQPQHF. In nucleotides, the CDR3 is TGTGCCAGCTCACCGGTGGGACAGGGGCAGCCCCAGCATTTT.

The chain links TRBV6-1 to TRBJ2-1; TRBD1 matches 7 bases. The CDR3 covers 14 residues. The V gene's germline CDR1 is MNHNS and CDR2 SASEGT. V lost 8 bases to trimming and J lost 2 bases; unmatched junction nucleotides: 6. CDR3 sequence: CASEFTGAYNEQFF. Written as DNA, the CDR3 is TGTGCCAGCGAATTCACAGGGGCCTACAATGAGCAGTTCTTC.

The chain combines TRBV28 with TRBJ2-2; perhaps TRBD1 as D (6 bases). Trimming removed 6 bases from V and 0 bases from J, with 8 bases in between. CDR3 size: 14 residues. The V gene's germline CDR1 is MDHEN and CDR2 SYDVKM. The CDR3 region has the DNA TGTGCCAGCAGAGGGGGAACGAACACCGGGGAGCTGTTTTTT. It specifies CASRGGTNTGELFF.

This clonotype was recorded a few times. The chain recombines TRBV19 with TRBJ2-2; no definite D call. The CDR3 extends over 13 amino acids. Trimming took off 10 bases at V and 1 base at J, with 10 bases between the two ends. Germline V gene lookup returns CDR1 LNHDA and CDR2 SQIVND (reference sequence). CDR3 sequence reads: CATQNVNTGELFF. DNA for the CDR3: TGTGCCACACAGAACGTGAACACCGGGGAGCTGTTTTTT. Looking up the rest from reference TRBV19 and TRBJ2-2 gives the full variable domain: DGGITQSPKYLFRKEGQNVTLSCEQNLNHDAMYWYRQDPGQGLRLIYYSQIVNDFQKGDIAEGYSVSREKKESFPLTVTSAQKNPTAFYLCATQNVNTGELFFGEGSRLTVL.

This clonotype was seen only a few times. The chain links TRBV6-1 to TRBJ1-1, with D possibly matching TRBD1 (5 bases). This CDR3 comprises 14 residues. Trimming took 2 bases from V and 4 from J, leaving 11 bases between them. Germline lookup yields CDR1 MNHNS and CDR2 SASEGT. The CDR3 loop reads CASSEQGGLTEAFF. CDR3 sequence (DNA): TGTGCCAGCAGTGAACAGGGTGGTCTCACTGAAGCTTTCTTT.

This chain uses TRBV5-1 with TRBJ2-7; D unclear. CDR3 length: 15 amino acids. Germline V gene lookup returns CDR1 SGHRS and CDR2 YFSETQ. Trimming shortened V by 2 bases and J by 3 bases, and 15 bases separated the two germline ends. Here the CDR3 DNA reads TGCGCCAGCAGCTTCGTCGGCGTCCCCCTCTACGAGCAGTACTTC. Its protein product is CASSFVGVPLYEQYF.

This clonotype appeared a few times. This sequence joins TRBV10-3 and TRBJ2-1; possible D gene TRBD1, 6 bases. Trimming stripped 3 bases from V and 0 bases from J, with 12 bases between. From germline, CDR1 is ENHRY and CDR2 SYGVKD. The CDR3 consists of 16 residues. CDR3 nucleotide sequence: TGTGCCATCAGTGATTCGGGACAAAGCTCCTACAATGAGCAGTTCTTC. Protein product: CAISDSGQSSYNEQFF.

The chain recombines TRBV20-1 with TRBJ2-5; D gene unclear. CDR1 and CDR2 from the germline V gene are DFQATT and SNEGSKA (reference sequence). The germline V and J ends were trimmed by 5 bases and 4 bases, with 8 bases remaining between them. The CDR3 is 11 residues long. Here the CDR3 reads CSAVAGETQYF. CDR3 sequence (DNA): TGCAGTGCTGTTGCAGGAGAGACCCAGTACTTC.

In DNA form, the CDR3 reads TGTGCCAGCAGCTTACCCCGCGGACAGATCCGTACGGAGACCCAGTACTTC. It is translated as CASSLPRGQIRTETQYF. The chain uses TRBV7-9 and TRBJ2-5, with D possibly TRBD1 on 6 matching bases. From germline, CDR1 is SEHNR and CDR2 FQNEAQ (reference sequence). Trimming left V 2 bases short and J 5 bases short, with 21 bases between. The CDR3 has 17 residues.

J is TRBJ2-7 and V is TRBV18, with TRBD1 matching 8 bases. Per the germline V gene, CDR1 is KGHSH and CDR2 is LQKENI. The CDR3 spans 12 residues. After removal of 5 bases from V and 6 bases from J, the junction contained 3 bases not matched to a gene. CDR3 amino acids: CASSTTGAEQYF. In DNA, the CDR3 is TGTGCCAGCTCAACGACAGGGGCCGAGCAGTACTTC.

This clonotype was picked up a small number of times. The chain is built from TRBV20-1 and TRBJ2-7; 13 nucleotides align to TRBD2. There are 15 residues in the CDR3. The germline gives CDR1 DFQATT, CDR2 SNEGSKA (reference sequence). The junction had 3 bases not matched to a gene; V was cut back by 4 bases and J by 0 bases. CDR3 in DNA: TGCAGTGCTACGACTAGCGGGGGGTTCTCCTACGAGCAGTACTTC. It encodes CSATTSGGFSYEQYF.

The J gene is TRBJ2-1, the V gene TRBV7-9; the match to TRBD2 covers 10 bases. The ends lost 5 bases at V and 5 bases at J; junction bases unmatched: 6. This CDR3 spans 15 amino acids. Looked up from germline, CDR1 is SEHNR and CDR2 is FQNEAQ (reference sequence). The CDR3 protein is CASSATSGVNNEQFF. The CDR3 nucleotides read TGTGCCAGCAGCGCTACTAGCGGGGTTAACAATGAGCAGTTCTTC.

A few counts support this clonotype. The rearrangement links TRBV6-1 to TRBJ2-2; D is undetermined. CDR3 length: 13 amino acids. Trimming left V 10 bases short and J 5 bases short, with 14 bases between. The germline V gene has CDR1 MNHNS and CDR2 SASEGT. This CDR3 reads CATARVVTGELFF. In DNA form, the CDR3 reads TGTGCCACGGCTAGGGTGGTTACCGGGGAGCTGTTTTTT.

The chain recombines TRBV11-2 with TRBJ2-7; D is ambiguous. The ends were cut back, 2 bases at V and 0 bases at J, with 14 bases in the middle. Germline loops: CDR1 SGHAT, CDR2 FQNNGV. This CDR3 has 16 residues. DNA of the CDR3: TGTGCCAGCAGCTTAAACCCCGGCACAGTCTCCTACGAGCAGTACTTC. Translation: CASSLNPGTVSYEQYF.

This clonotype has a count of ten or more. The J gene is TRBJ2-1, the V gene TRBV5-1; D is possibly TRBD1 or TRBD2 (5 bases each). With 4 bases removed from V and 6 bases from J, the gap between germline ends came to 11 bases. From germline, CDR1 is SGHRS and CDR2 YFSETQ. The CDR3 is made up of 13 amino acids. The CDR3 is CASSGTAANEQFF. CDR3 bases: TGCGCCAGCAGCGGGACCGCCGCCAATGAGCAGTTCTTC.

The sample holds a few counts of this clonotype. CDR3 sequence: CASSVLGVGANVLTF. The CDR3 region has the DNA TGCGCCAGCAGCGTCCTTGGGGTTGGGGCCAACGTCCTGACTTTC. The gene calls are TRBV5-1 and TRBJ2-6; D gene uncertain. Germline V gene data show CDR1 as SGHRS and CDR2 as YFSETQ. With 4 bases removed from V and 3 bases from J, the gap between germline ends came to 11 bases. The CDR3 loop spans 15 amino acids.

The chain combines TRBV18 with TRBJ2-7; 9 bases are shared with TRBD2. J lost 6 bases, V lost 8 bases, and 5 bases had no gene match. CDR3 size: 12 residues. The germline gives CDR1 KGHSH, CDR2 LQKENI. The CDR3: CASAGLAGEQYF. For the CDR3, the DNA is TGTGCCAGCGCGGGACTAGCCGGCGAGCAGTACTTC. The full variable domain, in which reference TRBV18 and TRBJ2-7 provide the parts outside the CDR3, is NAGVMQNPRHLVRRRGQEARLRCSPMKGHSHVYWYRQLPEEGLKFMVYLQKENIIDESGMPKERFSAEFPKEGPSILRIQQVVRGDSAAYFCASAGLAGEQYFGPGTRLTVT.